The clone carrying this TCR beta chain was counted a single time. Germline loops: CDR1 LNHDA, CDR2 SQIVND (reference sequence). This CDR3 is built from 14 residues. The V and J ends lost 5 bases and 2 bases respectively, with 12 bases between them. From the 120-subject validation cohort, which was separate from the roughly 670-subject first cohort, the donors were drawn. TCRdb's table, derived via immunoSEQ multiplex PCR, lists solely in-frame clones and lacks some. The sample includes roughly 120,000 clones, about 85% of them seen just once. This entry is derived from a study of cytomegalovirus exposure and HLA in healthy donors.

The sequence was obtained from a woman between 25 and 40 years old in good health and CMV-seronegative. V is TRBV19 and J is TRBJ2-5; D might be TRBD2 (5 bases). Sequencing was performed on PBMCs. The CDR3 spells CASSHGSAQETQYF. The CDR3 nucleotides are TGTGCCAGTAGTCATGGTAGCGCACAAGAGACCCAGTACTTC.